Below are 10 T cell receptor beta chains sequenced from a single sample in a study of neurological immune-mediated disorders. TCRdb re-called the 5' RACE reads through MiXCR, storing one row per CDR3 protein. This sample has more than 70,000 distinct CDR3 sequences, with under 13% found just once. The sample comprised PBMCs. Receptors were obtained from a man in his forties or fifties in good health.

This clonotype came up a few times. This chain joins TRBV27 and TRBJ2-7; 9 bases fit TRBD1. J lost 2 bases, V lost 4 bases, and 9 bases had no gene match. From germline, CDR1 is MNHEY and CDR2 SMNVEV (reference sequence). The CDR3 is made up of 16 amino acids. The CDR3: CASSSPWGTGTYEQYF. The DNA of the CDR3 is TGTGCCAGCAGTTCCCCCTGGGGGACAGGGACCTACGAGCAGTACTTC.

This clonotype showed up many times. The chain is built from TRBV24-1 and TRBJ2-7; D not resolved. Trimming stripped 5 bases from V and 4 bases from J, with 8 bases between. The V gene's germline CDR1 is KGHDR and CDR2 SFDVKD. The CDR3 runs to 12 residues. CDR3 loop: CATSADGYEQYF. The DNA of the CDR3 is TGTGCCACCAGTGCGGACGGTTACGAGCAGTACTTC.

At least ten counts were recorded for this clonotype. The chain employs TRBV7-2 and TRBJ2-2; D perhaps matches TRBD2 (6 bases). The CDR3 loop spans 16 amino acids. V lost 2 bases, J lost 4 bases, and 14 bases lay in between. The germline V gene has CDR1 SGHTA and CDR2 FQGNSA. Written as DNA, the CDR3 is TGTGCCAGCAGCTTAAGAGGGGCGGGGCTCACCGGGGAGCTGTTTTTT. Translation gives CASSLRGAGLTGELFF.

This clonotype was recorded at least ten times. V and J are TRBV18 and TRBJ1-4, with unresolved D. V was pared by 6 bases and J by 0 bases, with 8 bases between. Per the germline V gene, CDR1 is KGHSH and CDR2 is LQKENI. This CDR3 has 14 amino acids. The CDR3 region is CASSEGATNEKLFF. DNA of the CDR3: TGTGCCAGCTCGGAGGGAGCAACTAATGAAAAACTGTTTTTT.

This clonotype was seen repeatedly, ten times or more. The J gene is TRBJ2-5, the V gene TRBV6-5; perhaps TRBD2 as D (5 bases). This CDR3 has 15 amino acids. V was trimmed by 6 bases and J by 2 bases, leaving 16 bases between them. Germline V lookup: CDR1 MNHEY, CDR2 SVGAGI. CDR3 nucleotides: TGTGCCAGCAGAAAACCCCCCCGGGGTCAAGAGACCCAGTACTTC. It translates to CASRKPPRGQETQYF.

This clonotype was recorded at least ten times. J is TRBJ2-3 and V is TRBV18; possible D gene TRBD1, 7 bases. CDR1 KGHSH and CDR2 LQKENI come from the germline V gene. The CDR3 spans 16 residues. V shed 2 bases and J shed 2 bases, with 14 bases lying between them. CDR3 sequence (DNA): TGTGCCAGCTCACCAGGCAGGGGGGCGTCCACAGATACGCAGTATTTT. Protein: CASSPGRGASTDTQYF.

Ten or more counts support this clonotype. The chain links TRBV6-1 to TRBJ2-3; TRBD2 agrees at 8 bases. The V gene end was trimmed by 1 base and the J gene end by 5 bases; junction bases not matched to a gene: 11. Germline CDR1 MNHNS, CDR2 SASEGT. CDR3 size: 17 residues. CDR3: CASSEVLAGGSGDTQYF. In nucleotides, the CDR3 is TGTGCCAGCAGTGAAGTGCTGGCGGGAGGATCGGGAGATACGCAGTATTTT.

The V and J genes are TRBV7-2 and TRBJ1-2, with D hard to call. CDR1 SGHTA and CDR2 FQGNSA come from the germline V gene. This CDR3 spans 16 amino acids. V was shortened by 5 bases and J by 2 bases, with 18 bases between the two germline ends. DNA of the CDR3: TGTGCCAGCAGCCCCCAGTTGTTGGGGTTGAACTATGGCTACACCTTC. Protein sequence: CASSPQLLGLNYGYTF.

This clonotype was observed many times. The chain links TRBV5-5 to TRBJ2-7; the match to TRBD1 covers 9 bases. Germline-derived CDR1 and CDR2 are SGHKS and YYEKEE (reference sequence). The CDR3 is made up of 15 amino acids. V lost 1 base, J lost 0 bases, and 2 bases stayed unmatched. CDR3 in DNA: TGTGCCAGCAGCTTGAAGGGACAGGGCTCCTACGAGCAGTACTTC. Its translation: CASSLKGQGSYEQYF.

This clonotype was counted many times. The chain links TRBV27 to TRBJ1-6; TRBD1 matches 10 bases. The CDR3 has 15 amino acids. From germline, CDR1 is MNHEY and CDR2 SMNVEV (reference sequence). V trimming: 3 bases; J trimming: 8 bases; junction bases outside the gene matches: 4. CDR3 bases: TGTGCCAGCAGTTTGACCGGGACAGGGGATTCACCCCTCCACTTT. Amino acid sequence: CASSLTGTGDSPLHF.